A single sample is the source of the 16 T cell receptor beta chains below, sequenced in a study of OX40 agonist ivuxolimab in advanced cancers. Measured with immunoSEQ multiplex PCR; TCRdb has only the in-frame clones, and not every one. This table holds tens of thousands of clones, roughly 80% found once. Here the sequenced sample was CD4+ or CD8+ T cells sorted from blood, taken in a trial of the OX40 agonist ivuxolimab. The receptors originated from an adult with an advanced solid tumor such as melanoma, head and neck, liver or kidney cancer.

This chain links TRBV9 with TRBJ1-2, with D maybe TRBD1 (5 bases). V was cut by 4 bases and J by 7 bases, with 20 bases left in between. Germline loops: CDR1 SGDLS, CDR2 YYNGEE. This CDR3 region has 15 residues. The CDR3 sequence is CASSPRAGAPRGYTF. The CDR3 DNA follows: TGTGCCAGCAGCCCCCGGGCCGGGGCGCCGCGTGGCTACACCTTC.

The rearrangement links TRBV11-2 to TRBJ2-1; D uncertain. Germline CDR1 and CDR2: SGHAT and FQNNGV. This CDR3 has 11 residues. Trimming removed 1 base at V and 12 bases at J, with 7 bases between. The chain's CDR3 is CASSLGVPQFF. The CDR3 coding sequence is TGTGCCAGCAGCTTAGGGGTACCGCAGTTCTTC. Filled out from reference TRBV11-2 and TRBJ2-1, the complete variable domain reads EAGVAQSPRYKIIEKRQSVAFWCNPISGHATLYWYQQILGQGPKLLIQFQNNGVVDDSQLPKDRFSAERLKGVDSTLKIQPAKLEDSAVYLCASSLGVPQFFGPGTRLTVL.

This clone has just one count. The chain joins TRBV19 to TRBJ1-1; perhaps TRBD1 as D (5 bases). Germline assignment: CDR1 LNHDA and CDR2 SQIVND (reference sequence). The CDR3 is 14 residues long. V shed 9 bases and J shed 2 bases, with 16 bases lying between them. The CDR3: CASGLLDSNTEAFF. The CDR3 DNA sequence: TGTGCCAGCGGCCTCCTAGACAGCAACACTGAAGCTTTCTTT. The full variable domain, with the rest looked up from reference TRBV19 and TRBJ1-1, is DGGITQSPKYLFRKEGQNVTLSCEQNLNHDAMYWYRQDPGQGLRLIYYSQIVNDFQKGDIAEGYSVSREKKESFPLTVTSAQKNPTAFYLCASGLLDSNTEAFFGQGTRLTVV.

The J gene is TRBJ1-2, the V gene TRBV28; the D gene is possibly TRBD1 (5 bases). The CDR3 covers 14 residues. Trimming took 5 bases from V and 5 from J, leaving 15 bases between them. Looked up from germline, CDR1 is MDHEN and CDR2 is SYDVKM. As DNA, the CDR3 is TGTGCCAGCAGTCCCCCTACGGGGGGTTATGGCTACACCTTC. The encoded protein is CASSPPTGGYGYTF.

The rearrangement joins TRBV6-6 to TRBJ2-1, with D unresolved. This CDR3 comprises 13 residues. Looked up from germline, CDR1 is MNHNY and CDR2 is SVGAGI (reference sequence). The V end was cut by 7 bases, the J end by 7 bases, with 14 bases between. The CDR3 loop reads CASIAPQHNEQFF. In DNA, the CDR3 is TGTGCCAGCATCGCTCCACAGCATAATGAGCAGTTCTTC.

This chain joins TRBV4-1 and TRBJ2-3; weak D call: TRBD2 (6 bases). In germline, CDR1 is MGHRA, CDR2 YSYEKL. The CDR3 consists of 15 residues. Trimming pared 4 bases from V and 3 bases from J, leaving 14 bases between. The CDR3 loop reads CASSLPGLGTDTQYF. In DNA, the CDR3 is TGCGCCAGCAGCCTACCGGGACTTGGGACAGATACGCAGTATTTT.

This clone occurred once. The CDR3 loop reads CASSQDGQSRGYTF. CDR3 DNA sequence: TGTGCCAGCAGCCAAGATGGGCAGTCTCGTGGCTACACCTTC. The chain is built from TRBV14 and TRBJ1-2; no reliable D call. Trimming stripped 0 bases from V and 7 bases from J, with 12 bases between. Germline V lookup: CDR1 SGHDN, CDR2 FVKESK. This CDR3 comprises 14 residues.

The V and J genes are TRBV6-1 and TRBJ2-7, with TRBD1 as a possible D gene (5 bases). V gave up 6 bases and J gave up 4 bases, with 13 bases separating them. The germline gives CDR1 MNHNS, CDR2 SASEGT. The CDR3 is 13 amino acids. CDR3: CASRDTSKYEQYF. Here the CDR3 DNA reads TGTGCCAGCAGGGACACCTCAAAATACGAGCAGTACTTC.

The genes are TRBV2 and TRBJ2-3; 8 bases fit TRBD2. Germline trimming cut 3 bases from V and 2 bases from J; bases unmatched to any gene: 7. Germline loops: CDR1 SNHLY, CDR2 FYNNEI. The CDR3 consists of 16 residues. CDR3 DNA sequence: TGTGCCAGCAGTGACCTCGGGGGGGGAATCACAGATACGCAGTATTTT. It codes for CASSDLGGGITDTQYF.

The chain carries TRBV27 and TRBJ1-3; D is unclear. CDR1 and CDR2 from the germline V gene are MNHEY and SMNVEV (reference sequence). This CDR3 has 14 amino acids. Trimming removed 3 bases at V and 2 bases at J, with 8 bases between. The CDR3 protein is CASSLAGTGNTIYF. As DNA, the CDR3 is TGTGCCAGCAGTTTGGCGGGGACTGGAAACACCATATATTTT.

This clone turned up a few times. The rearrangement joins TRBV5-1 to TRBJ2-7, with 7 bases matching TRBD1. Germline CDR1 SGHRS, CDR2 YFSETQ. The V gene end was trimmed by 0 bases and the J gene end by 2 bases; junction bases not matched to a gene: 5. CDR3 size: 15 residues. CDR3 sequence reads: CASSLGDSFPYEQYF. The CDR3 coding sequence is TGCGCCAGCAGCTTGGGGGACAGCTTTCCCTACGAGCAGTACTTC.

J is TRBJ1-6 and V is TRBV6-1; TRBD1 matches 7 bases. CDR3 length equals 17 residues. From germline, CDR1 is MNHNS and CDR2 SASEGT. J gave up 1 base and V 4 bases, and 7 bases lay outside the gene matches. In nucleotides, the CDR3 is TGTGCCAGCAGTGGGGCAACAGGGGTGTCCTATAATTCACCCCTCCACTTT. Amino acid sequence: CASSGATGVSYNSPLHF.

The gene calls are TRBV21-1 and TRBJ1-3; TRBD1 is the table's D call and was not checked against the DNA. TRBV21-1 is an annotated pseudogene. The CDR3 has 15 amino acids. The CDR3, as DNA: TGTGCCAGCAGCAATCTAACAGGGGTGAGGAACACCATATATTTT. Amino acids: CASSNLTGVRNTIYF.

This chain uses TRBV6-4 with TRBJ1-6; 7 nucleotides line up with TRBD1. Trimming at V came to 3 bases and at J to 5 bases, leaving 4 bases not matched to a gene. Germline CDR1 and CDR2: MRHNA and SNTAGT. The CDR3 length is 15 residues. The CDR3 DNA reads as TGTGCCAGCAGTGAGACAGGGCAGAATAATTCACCCCTCCACTTT. Its translation: CASSETGQNNSPLHF.

The rearrangement links TRBV15 to TRBJ2-1, with D tentatively TRBD1 or TRBD2 (7 bases each). CDR3 size: 17 residues. From germline, CDR1 is LNHNV and CDR2 YYDKDF (reference sequence). V dropped 0 bases and J dropped 3 bases, with 15 bases sitting between them. The CDR3 protein is CATSRERGRGIYNEQFF. DNA of the CDR3: TGTGCCACCAGCAGAGAAAGGGGGCGGGGGATCTACAATGAGCAGTTCTTC.

This clone came up once. The chain recombines TRBV18 with TRBJ2-7; 8 positions agree with TRBD2. The CDR3 consists of 17 residues. The trim removed 3 bases at V and 5 bases at J, leaving 15 bases unmatched. In germline, CDR1 is KGHSH, CDR2 LQKENI. This chain's CDR3 is CASSPGRSGGPEDEQYF. The CDR3 nucleotides are TGTGCCAGCTCACCGGGTCGGTCGGGGGGGCCAGAAGACGAGCAGTACTTC.